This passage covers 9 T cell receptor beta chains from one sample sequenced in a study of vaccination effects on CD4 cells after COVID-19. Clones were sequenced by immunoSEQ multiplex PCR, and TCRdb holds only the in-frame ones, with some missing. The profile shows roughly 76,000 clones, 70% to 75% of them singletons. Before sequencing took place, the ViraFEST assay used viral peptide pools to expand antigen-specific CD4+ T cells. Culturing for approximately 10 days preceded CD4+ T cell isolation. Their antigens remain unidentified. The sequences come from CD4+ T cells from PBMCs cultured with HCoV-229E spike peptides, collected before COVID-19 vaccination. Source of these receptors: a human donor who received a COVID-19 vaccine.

CDR3 region: CSSTVGVGTEAFF. The CDR3 coding sequence is TGCAGCAGCACCGTCGGGGTGGGCACTGAAGCTTTCTTT. This chain links TRBV29-1 with TRBJ1-1; no reliable D call. The CDR3 spans 13 residues. V dropped 8 bases and J dropped 4 bases, with 17 bases sitting between them. Germline V lookup: CDR1 SQVTM, CDR2 ANQGSEA.

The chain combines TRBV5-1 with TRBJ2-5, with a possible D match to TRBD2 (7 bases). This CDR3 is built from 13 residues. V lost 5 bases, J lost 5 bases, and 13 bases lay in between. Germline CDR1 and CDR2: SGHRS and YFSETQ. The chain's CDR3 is CASSRGGRETQYF. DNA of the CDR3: TGCGCCAGCAGTAGGGGGGGCCGGGAGACCCAGTACTTC.

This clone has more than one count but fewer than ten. CDR3 sequence (DNA): TGTGCCAGCAGCCCACTCACCGGGGAGCTGTTTTTT. As protein: CASSPLTGELFF. The V gene is TRBV7-3, the J gene TRBJ2-2; no definite D call. The germline V and J ends were trimmed by 5 bases and 4 bases, with 5 bases remaining between them. Germline CDR1 reads SGHTA; CDR2 reads FQGTGA. The CDR3 consists of 12 residues.

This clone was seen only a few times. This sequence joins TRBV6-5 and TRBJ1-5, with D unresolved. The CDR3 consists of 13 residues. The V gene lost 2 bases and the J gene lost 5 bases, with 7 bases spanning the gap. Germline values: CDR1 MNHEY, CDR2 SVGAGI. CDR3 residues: CASSYRVHQPQHF. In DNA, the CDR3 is TGTGCCAGCAGTTACAGGGTCCATCAGCCCCAGCATTTT.

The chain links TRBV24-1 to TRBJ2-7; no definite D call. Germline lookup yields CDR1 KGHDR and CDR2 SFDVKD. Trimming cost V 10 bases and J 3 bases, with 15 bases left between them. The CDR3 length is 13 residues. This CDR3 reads CATNPITLYEQYV. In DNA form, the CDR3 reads TGTGCCACTAATCCCATCACTCTCTACGAGCAGTACGTC.

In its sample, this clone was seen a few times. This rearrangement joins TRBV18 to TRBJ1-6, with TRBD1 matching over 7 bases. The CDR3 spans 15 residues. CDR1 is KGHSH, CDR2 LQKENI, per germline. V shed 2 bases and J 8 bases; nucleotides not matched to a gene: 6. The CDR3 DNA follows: TGTGCCAGCTCACCATCGACAGGGACCGATTCACCCCTCCACTTT. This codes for CASSPSTGTDSPLHF.

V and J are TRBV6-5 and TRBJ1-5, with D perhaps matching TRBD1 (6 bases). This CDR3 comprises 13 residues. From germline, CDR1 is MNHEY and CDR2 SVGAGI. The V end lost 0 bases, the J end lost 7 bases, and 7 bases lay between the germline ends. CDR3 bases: TGTGCCAGCAGTTACTCGACAGGCCAGCCCCAGCATTTT. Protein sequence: CASSYSTGQPQHF.

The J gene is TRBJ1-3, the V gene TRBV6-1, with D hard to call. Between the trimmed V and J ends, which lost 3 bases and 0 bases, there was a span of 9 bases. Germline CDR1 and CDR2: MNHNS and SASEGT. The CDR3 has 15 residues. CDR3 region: CASSDHSASGNTIYF. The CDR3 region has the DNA TGTGCCAGCAGTGATCATTCTGCCTCTGGAAACACCATATATTTT.

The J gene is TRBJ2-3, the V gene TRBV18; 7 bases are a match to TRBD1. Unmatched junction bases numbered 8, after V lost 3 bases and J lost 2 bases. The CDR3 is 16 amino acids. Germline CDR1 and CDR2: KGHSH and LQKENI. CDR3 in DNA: TGTGCCAGCTCACCCCAGTCGGGACAGAACACAGATACGCAGTATTTT. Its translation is CASSPQSGQNTDTQYF.